This T cell receptor beta chain comes out of a study of blood T cell repertoires in COVID-19. Study as a whole: Samples taken during acute and convalescent COVID-19 were collected in the United States, Italy and Spain. PBMCs, B-cell-depleted T cells, or T cells were the source of the cDNA or gDNA that made up the material.

Original methodology: Estimates of nucleated cell counts were drawn from the amplification of reference gene primers. Sequencing was performed with immunoSEQ multiplex PCR; in TCRdb, only in-frame clones are kept and a portion is missing. That table furnishes V, J and clone size, whereas the DNA furnished D and trimming. This table holds about 100,000 clones, about 77% found once. Germline V CDR1 and CDR2: MDHEN, SYDVKM. With V trimmed by 5 bases and J by 6 bases, 4 bases remained unmatched. CDR3 size: 14 residues. Sequencing was carried out using peripheral blood. This TCR was sampled from a man in his 70s with active or convalescent COVID-19. V is TRBV28 and J is TRBJ2-1, with 10 bases that match TRBD1. The CDR3 sequence is CASSIGQGVNEQFF. CDR3 DNA: TGTGCCAGCAGTATCGGACAGGGGGTCAATGAGCAGTTCTTC.